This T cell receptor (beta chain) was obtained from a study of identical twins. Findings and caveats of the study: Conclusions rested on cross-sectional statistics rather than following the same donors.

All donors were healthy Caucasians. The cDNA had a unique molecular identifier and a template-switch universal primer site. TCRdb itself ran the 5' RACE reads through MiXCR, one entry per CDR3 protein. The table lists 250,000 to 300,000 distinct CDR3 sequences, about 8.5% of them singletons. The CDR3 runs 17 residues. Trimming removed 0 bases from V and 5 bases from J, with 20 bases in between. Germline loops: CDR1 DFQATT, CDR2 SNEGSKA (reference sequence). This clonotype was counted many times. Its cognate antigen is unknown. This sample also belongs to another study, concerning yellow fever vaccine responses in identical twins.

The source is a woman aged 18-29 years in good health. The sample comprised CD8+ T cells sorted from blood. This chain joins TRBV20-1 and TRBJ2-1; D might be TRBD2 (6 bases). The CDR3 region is CSARDLLGREDHNEQFF. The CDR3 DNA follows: TGCAGTGCTAGAGATCTTTTGGGCAGGGAGGACCACAATGAGCAGTTCTTC.